What follows describes a single T cell receptor (beta chain). This record belongs to a study of blood T cell repertoires in COVID-19. At the level of the study: The origin of the acute and convalescent COVID-19 samples was the United States, Italy and Spain. PBMCs, B-cell-depleted T cells, or T cells provided the cDNA or gDNA that made up the material.

Authors' methods: Reference gene primers were amplified, and this amplification served to estimate nucleated cell counts. Libraries were prepared by immunoSEQ multiplex PCR; TCRdb keeps only in-frame clonotypes and omits some of them. The V and J calls and clone size are taken from that table; D and trimming were inferred from the DNA. The sample contains about 80,000 clones, 88% of which appear only once. Germline-derived CDR1 and CDR2 are MNHEY and SVGAGI. Trimming stripped 5 bases from V and 7 bases from J, with 6 bases between. The CDR3 sequence is 10 residues long. Material: peripheral blood. The J gene is TRBJ2-7, the V gene TRBV6-5; no definite D call. The clonotype was recovered from a woman of 80 years or more with acute or convalescent COVID-19. The CDR3 loop is CASSHLEQYF. CDR3 bases: TGTGCCAGCAGTCACCTAGAGCAGTACTTC.